These T cell receptor beta chains were read from a single sample in a study of T cells expressing NK-cell markers. TCRdb reworked the 5' RACE reads into one entry per CDR3 protein, no DNA. This repertoire includes fewer than 400,000 distinct CDR3 sequences. Sequenced material: blood T cells: a sorted CD56 or NKG2C T cell subset, CD4+ or CD8+ T cells, or bulk PBMC T cells (not recorded which). Receptors originate from a man aged 18-69 years in good health. The CDR3 runs from the conserved cysteine through the conserved F or W.

v_call: TRBV6-1; j_call: TRBJ1-6; cdr3_aa: CASSQGFGGSYNSPLHF
v_call: TRBV12-3/TRBV12-4; j_call: TRBJ1-1; cdr3_aa: CASNGVLPSPPEAFF
v_call: TRBV7-8; j_call: TRBJ2-7; cdr3_aa: CASSLRGQGNGEQYF
v_call: TRBV7-8; j_call: TRBJ1-5; cdr3_aa: CASSLVGKGVQYNQPQHF
v_call: TRBV20-1; j_call: TRBJ1-4; cdr3_aa: CSARAGVTNEKLFF
v_call: TRBV11-2; j_call: TRBJ1-2; cdr3_aa: CASSLKGVYGYTF
v_call: TRBV18; j_call: TRBJ2-5; cdr3_aa: CASSPPGLAALGETQYF
v_call: TRBV2; j_call: TRBJ1-2; cdr3_aa: CASTLDRGNYGYTF
v_call: TRBV20-1; j_call: TRBJ1-6; cdr3_aa: CSASSGTGGSPLHF
v_call: TRBV21-1; j_call: TRBJ2-7; cdr3_aa: CASTPGGGSSYEQYF
v_call: TRBV7-2; j_call: TRBJ2-1; cdr3_aa: CASISSGLAASRGQFF
v_call: TRBV2; j_call: TRBJ2-6; cdr3_aa: CGRKGNSGANVLTF
v_call: TRBV12-5; j_call: TRBJ2-1; cdr3_aa: CASARRENSYNEQFF
v_call: TRBV15; j_call: TRBJ2-2; cdr3_aa: CATSRSTFGQGKSNTGELFF
v_call: TRBV9; j_call: TRBJ2-1; cdr3_aa: CASSVTTSRGTNEQFF
v_call: TRBV12-3/TRBV12-4; j_call: TRBJ2-7; cdr3_aa: CASSLFSPGPYEQYF
v_call: TRBV11-3; j_call: TRBJ1-1; cdr3_aa: CASQLTQNTEAFF
v_call: TRBV7-2; j_call: TRBJ1-2; cdr3_aa: CASSAGGLGGYTF
v_call: TRBV7-9; j_call: TRBJ2-7; cdr3_aa: CASSLGGAQSYEQYF
v_call: TRBV6-5; j_call: TRBJ2-7; cdr3_aa: CASSYELGQGREQYF
v_call: TRBV7-2; j_call: TRBJ1-1; cdr3_aa: CASSLGWGRGTEAFF
v_call: TRBV20-1; j_call: TRBJ2-7; cdr3_aa: CSARAAQSYEQYF
v_call: TRBV11-2; j_call: TRBJ2-1; cdr3_aa: CASRSPGTSRIEQFF
v_call: TRBV11-2; j_call: TRBJ2-3; cdr3_aa: CASLKSDTQYF
v_call: TRBV20-1; j_call: TRBJ2-7; cdr3_aa: CSAAGTLEGHEQYF
v_call: TRBV3-1; j_call: TRBJ1-2; cdr3_aa: CASSQDFRTGGGYTF
v_call: TRBV28; j_call: TRBJ2-1; cdr3_aa: CASSRREGFNEQFF
v_call: TRBV7-9; j_call: TRBJ2-5; cdr3_aa: CASSLAGGYETQYF
v_call: TRBV20-1; j_call: TRBJ1-4; cdr3_aa: CSARDPGAALNEKLFF
v_call: TRBV15; j_call: TRBJ1-1; cdr3_aa: CATSRGVNTEAFF